This T cell receptor (beta chain) is from a study of cytomegalovirus exposure and HLA in healthy donors. Study details: Among the 350 to 400 donors who were genotyped, about 80% fell in the genetic ancestry cluster that is associated with self-reported Caucasian donors.

Germline-derived CDR1 and CDR2 are SGHTA and FQGNSA. The CDR3 totals 16 residues. The germline V and J ends were trimmed by 5 bases and 3 bases, with 14 bases remaining between them. General study results and limits: As a later analysis showed, several of the most significant clusters appeared to be linked to common viral pathogens. Donors were assumed by presence/absence analyses to have roughly uniform sequencing depth. The authors later linked a missense DCLRE1C variant to TCR beta V- and J-gene trimming.

The primer mix had 60 Vbeta and 13 Jbeta primers. TCRdb's copy holds only in-frame clones and misses some; the assay was immunoSEQ multiplex PCR. The repertoire holds around 180,000 clones, with less than 85% as singletons. Comments on this clone: Its antigen is as yet unknown.

The clonotype comes from a man aged 40-55 years in good health and CMV-seronegative. This chain joins TRBV7-2 and TRBJ2-6; D possibly corresponds to TRBD1 (7 bases). Sequencing was done on a sample of PBMCs. The CDR3 here is CASSLSRGVGANVLTF. CDR3 in DNA: TGTGCCAGCAGCCTGAGCAGGGGGGTTGGGGCCAACGTCCTGACTTTC.